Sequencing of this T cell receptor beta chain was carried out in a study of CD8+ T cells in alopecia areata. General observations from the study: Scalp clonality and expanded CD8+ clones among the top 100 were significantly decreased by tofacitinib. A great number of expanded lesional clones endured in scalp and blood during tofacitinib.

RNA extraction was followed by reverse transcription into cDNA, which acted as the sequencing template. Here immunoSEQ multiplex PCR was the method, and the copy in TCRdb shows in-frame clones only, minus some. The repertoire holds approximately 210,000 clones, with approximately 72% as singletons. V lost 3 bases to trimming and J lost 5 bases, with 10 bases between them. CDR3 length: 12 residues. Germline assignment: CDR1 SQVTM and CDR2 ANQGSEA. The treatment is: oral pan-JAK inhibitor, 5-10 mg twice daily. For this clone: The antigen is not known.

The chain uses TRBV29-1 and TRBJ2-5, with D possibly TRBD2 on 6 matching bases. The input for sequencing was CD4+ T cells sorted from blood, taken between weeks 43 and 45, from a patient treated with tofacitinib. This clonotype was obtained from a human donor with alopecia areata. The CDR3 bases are TGCAGCGTTGATGCGGGGCCGGAGACCCAGTACTTC. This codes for CSVDAGPETQYF.